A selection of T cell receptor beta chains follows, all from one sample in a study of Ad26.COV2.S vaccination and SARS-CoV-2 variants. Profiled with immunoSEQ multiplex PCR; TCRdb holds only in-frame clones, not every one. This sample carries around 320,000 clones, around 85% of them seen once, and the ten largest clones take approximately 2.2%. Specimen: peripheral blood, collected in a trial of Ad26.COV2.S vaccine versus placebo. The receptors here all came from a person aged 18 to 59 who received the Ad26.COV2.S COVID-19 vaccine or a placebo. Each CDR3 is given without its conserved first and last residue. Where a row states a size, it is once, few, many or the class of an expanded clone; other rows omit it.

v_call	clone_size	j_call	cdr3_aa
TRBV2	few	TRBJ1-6	ARGDRSYNSPLH
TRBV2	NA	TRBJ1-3	ASSPSQGSLRNTIY
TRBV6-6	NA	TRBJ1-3	ASSYGGTVSGNTIY
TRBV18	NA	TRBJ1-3	ASSPRQGGSGNTIY
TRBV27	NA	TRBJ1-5	ASSLRLRSNQPQH
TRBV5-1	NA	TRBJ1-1	ASKRDGGNTEAF
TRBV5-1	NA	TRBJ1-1	ASSLEGQQSLAF
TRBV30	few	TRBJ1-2	AWSQWGARQGDGYT
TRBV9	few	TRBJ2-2	ASSVASQNRELF
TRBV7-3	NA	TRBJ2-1	ASSLGVNEQF
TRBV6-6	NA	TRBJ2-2	ASPDRNTGELF
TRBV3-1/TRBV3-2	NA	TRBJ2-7	ASSLSLDRGHEQY
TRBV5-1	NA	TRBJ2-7	ASSRNWNEQY
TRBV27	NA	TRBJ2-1	ASSHYRGGEQF
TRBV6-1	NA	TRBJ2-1	ASSEQRTGSYNEQF
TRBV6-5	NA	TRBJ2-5	ASRAGPGETQY
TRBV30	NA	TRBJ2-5	AWSDSGGETQY
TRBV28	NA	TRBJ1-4	ASSLVGRVTNEKLF
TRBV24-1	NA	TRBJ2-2	ATSDFRGGPSNTGELF
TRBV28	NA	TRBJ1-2	ASSFDRGGGYT
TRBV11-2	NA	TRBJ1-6	ASSLDSSYSPLH
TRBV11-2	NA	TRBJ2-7	ASSSSGTGLGEQY
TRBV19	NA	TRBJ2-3	ASSIGVTDTQY
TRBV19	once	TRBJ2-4	ASSIRERQNIQY
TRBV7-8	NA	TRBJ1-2	ASSLGDRGLYGYT
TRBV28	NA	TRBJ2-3	ASSLPPDRGGIRKRPDTQY
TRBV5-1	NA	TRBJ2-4	ASSYGTSEENIQY
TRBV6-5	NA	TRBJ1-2	ASSYGGSNGYT
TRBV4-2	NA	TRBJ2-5	ASSPSLPLAGGETQY
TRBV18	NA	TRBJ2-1	ASSPPTTSGSSEQF
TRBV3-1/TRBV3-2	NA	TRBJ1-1	ASSQLRRPTEAF
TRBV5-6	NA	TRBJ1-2	ASRYRGTVNYGYT
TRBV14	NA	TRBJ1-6	ASSQETGFARSPLH
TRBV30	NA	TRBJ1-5	AWSEGASNQPQH
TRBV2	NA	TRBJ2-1	ASSVTSGGDNEQF
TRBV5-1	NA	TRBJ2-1	ASSSAGTGFNEQF
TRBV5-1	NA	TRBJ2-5	ASSLIPDGTLKETQY
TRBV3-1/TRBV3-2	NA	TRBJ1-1	ASSQDPGLVAF
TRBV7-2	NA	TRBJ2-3	ASNPGGTDTQY